The clone carrying this T cell receptor beta chain was seen a single time. This sample is part of a study of shared T cell receptors in the human thymus. With 5 bases clipped from V and 3 bases from J, the junction kept 3 bases outside the gene matches. Germline V CDR1 and CDR2: LGHNT, FRNRAP. The length of the CDR3 is 14 residues. Using immunoSEQ multiplex PCR, the repertoire was profiled, and TCRdb retains in-frame clones only, with some absent. The sample includes hundreds of thousands of clones, approximately 85% of them seen just once. The same sample was also studied in work on human thymus T cells.

Sequenced sample: thymocytes. The V call is TRBV12-5, the J call TRBJ1-5, with 8 bases identical to TRBD1. This TCR derives from a girl younger than two with a congenital heart defect. The DNA for the CDR3 is TGTGCTAGTGGTGCGGACAGGGCCAATCAGCCCCAGCATTTT. Its translation: CASGADRANQPQHF.